These T cell receptor beta chains were read from a single sample in a study of T-cell reconstitution after alpha-beta-depleted transplantation in children. One entry per CDR3 protein results from TCRdb running MiXCR on the PCR reads. In the table there are approximately 980,000 distinct CDR3 sequences, under 30% of which are singletons. Sample: PBMCs, mostly from graft donor cells, taken 360 days after TCRalphabeta/CD19-depleted stem cell transplant. All receptors derive from a boy under two years old who had a stem cell transplant for SCID, so the T cells may come from the graft donor. CDR3s include the opening cysteine and the closing phenylalanine or tryptophan.

v_gene	j_gene	CDR3aa
TRBV11-2	TRBJ1-1	CASSPSPRGPTEAFF
TRBV24-1	TRBJ1-6	CATSDRRGSPLHF
TRBV4-3	TRBJ2-3	CASSQGLGVFNTQYF
TRBV27	TRBJ1-4	CASSPLTGTENEKLFF
TRBV5-6	TRBJ2-3	CASRGPPDTQYF
TRBV29-1	TRBJ1-1	CSVGQGIRTEAFF
TRBV6-5	TRBJ2-7	CASSYNLLGQKTYEQYF
TRBV4-2	TRBJ2-1	CASSQDIAGGLRNEQFF
TRBV6-1	TRBJ2-7	CASRSGGLSYEQYF
TRBV7-2	TRBJ2-2	CASSSGTELFF
TRBV4-1	TRBJ2-7	CASSQVGTHVYSYEQYF
TRBV29-1	TRBJ2-1	CSVEDGEGLGEQFF
TRBV4-3	TRBJ2-1	CASSQDYRTAYNEQFF
TRBV29-1	TRBJ2-3	CSVWTDLDTQYF
TRBV3-1	TRBJ1-1	CASSQEGQNTEAFF
TRBV29-1	TRBJ1-1	CSVEDRRTLQSTEAFF
TRBV5-5	TRBJ2-3	CASSSYRAPDTQYF
TRBV29-1	TRBJ2-5	CSVVRGQETQYF
TRBV3-1	TRBJ2-3	CASSRTTPSITDTQYF
TRBV2	TRBJ2-3	CASRSLGPTDTQYF
TRBV11-2	TRBJ2-7	CASSFVQGSSYEQYF
TRBV4-3	TRBJ2-1	CASSQADSLYNEQFF
TRBV20-1	TRBJ2-5	CSVESKLGQGGETQYF
TRBV5-1	TRBJ2-7	CASSLDQGSYEQYF
TRBV14	TRBJ2-1	CASSPGIGRGGNEQFF
TRBV4-1	TRBJ2-2	CASSLSGVDGELFF
TRBV2	TRBJ1-5	CASSGQGSNQPQHF
TRBV29-1	TRBJ1-2	CSVEGGSTGLYGYTF
TRBV7-9	TRBJ2-1	CASSLARTVNEQFF
TRBV12-3/TRBV12-4	TRBJ2-3	CASSLRGDGTDTQYF
TRBV6-5	TRBJ2-1	CASSYPVGVRNNEQFF
TRBV18	TRBJ2-7	CASSPPAGLGYEQYF
TRBV6-1	TRBJ1-5	CASSQGWPQHF
TRBV5-1	TRBJ2-1	CASSPITTSGANEQFF
TRBV5-1	TRBJ2-7	CASSTTSGVSYEQYF
TRBV20-1	TRBJ2-2	CSARPFGAGELFF
TRBV27	TRBJ2-2	CASSWSRGDANTGELFF
TRBV5-1	TRBJ1-1	CASSFYFSGINTEAFF
TRBV5-6	TRBJ2-1	CASSSNNGEQDNEQFF
TRBV6-5	TRBJ2-5	CASSYSRLAGPFKETQYF
TRBV7-6	TRBJ2-1	CASSLAGAEIYNEQFF
TRBV20-1	TRBJ1-2	CSASGGLGGNYGYTF